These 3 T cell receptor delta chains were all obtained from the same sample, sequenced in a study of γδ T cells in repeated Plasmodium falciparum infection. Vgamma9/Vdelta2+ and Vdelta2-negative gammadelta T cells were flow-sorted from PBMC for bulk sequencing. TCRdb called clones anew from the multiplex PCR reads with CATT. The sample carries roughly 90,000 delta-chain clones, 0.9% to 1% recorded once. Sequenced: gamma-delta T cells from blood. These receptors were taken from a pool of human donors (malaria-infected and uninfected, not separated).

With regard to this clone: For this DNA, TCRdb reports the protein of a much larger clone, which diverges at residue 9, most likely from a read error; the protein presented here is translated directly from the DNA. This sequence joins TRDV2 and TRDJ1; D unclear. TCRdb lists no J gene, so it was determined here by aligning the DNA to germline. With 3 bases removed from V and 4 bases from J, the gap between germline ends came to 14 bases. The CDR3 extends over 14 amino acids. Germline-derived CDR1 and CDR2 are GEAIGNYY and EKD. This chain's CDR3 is CACDSLLNIDKLIF. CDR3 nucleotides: TGTGCCTGTGACTCCTTACTTAACATCGATAAACTCATCTTT.

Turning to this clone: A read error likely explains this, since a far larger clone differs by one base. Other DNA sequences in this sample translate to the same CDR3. CDR3 loop: CALGELYASARPFSYVLIF. The CDR3 DNA is TGTGCTCTTGGGGAACTTTATGCCTCCGCACGACCGTTCTCCTATGTACTCATCTTT. V gene TRDV1 combines with J gene TRDJ1, with TRDD2 as a possible D gene (5 bases). TCRdb supplies no J gene; here it was assigned by aligning the nucleotide sequence to germline. The germline V gene has CDR1 TSWWSYY and CDR2 QGS. This CDR3 has 19 amino acids. The ends were cut back, 0 bases at V and 10 bases at J, with 30 bases in the middle.

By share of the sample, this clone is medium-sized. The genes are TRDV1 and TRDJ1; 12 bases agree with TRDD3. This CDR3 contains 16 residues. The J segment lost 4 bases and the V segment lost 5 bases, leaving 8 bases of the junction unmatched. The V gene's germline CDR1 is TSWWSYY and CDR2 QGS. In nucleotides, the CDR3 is TGTGCTCTTGGGAATAACTGGGGGATACACGTCGATAAACTCATCTTT. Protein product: CALGNNWGIHVDKLIF.